This record concerns one T cell receptor beta chain sequence. Its antigen remains unidentified. Indicated time point: after dendritic cell vaccination, including at tumor progression/relapse. Deletions cut 3 bases from V and 1 base from J, with 13 bases between. Germline V CDR1 and CDR2: SGHDT, YYEEEE. CDR3 length equals 16 residues. This record comes from a study of glioma-infiltrating T cells after dendritic cell vaccination. Study at large: Patients received autologous tumor lysate-pulsed dendritic cell vaccination between 2003 and 2012.

The protocol was immunoSEQ multiplex PCR, while the TCRdb copy is restricted to in-frame clones and leaves out a portion. The data contain 65,000 or so clones, around 86% of them singletons. Study findings and constraints: The cohort had few patients with full blood and tumor sets. Survival was not directly related to TCR clonality in these patients.

The sequence came from a human donor with glioblastoma. The chain joins TRBV5-6 to TRBJ2-2; D is perhaps TRBD2 (6 bases). The sequences come from blood, collected after dendritic cell vaccination. The CDR3 DNA sequence: TGTGCCAGCAGCTCTGACGGCGGGATGAACACCGGGGAGCTGTTTTTT. This codes for CASSSDGGMNTGELFF.